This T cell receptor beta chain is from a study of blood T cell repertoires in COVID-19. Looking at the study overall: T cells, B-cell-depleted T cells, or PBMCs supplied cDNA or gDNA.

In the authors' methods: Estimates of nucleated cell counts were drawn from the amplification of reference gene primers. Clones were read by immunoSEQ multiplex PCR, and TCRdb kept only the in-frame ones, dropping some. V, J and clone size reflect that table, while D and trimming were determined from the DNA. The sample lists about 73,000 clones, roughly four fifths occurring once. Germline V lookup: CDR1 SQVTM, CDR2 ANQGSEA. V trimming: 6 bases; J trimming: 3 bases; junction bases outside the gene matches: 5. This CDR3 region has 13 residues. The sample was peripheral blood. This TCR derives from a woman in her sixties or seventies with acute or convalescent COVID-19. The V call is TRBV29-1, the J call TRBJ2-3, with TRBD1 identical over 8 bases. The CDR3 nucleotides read TGCAGCGTCGGACAGGGCCTGACAGATACGCAGTATTTT. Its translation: CSVGQGLTDTQYF.